The TCR beta chain described here comes from a study of blood T cell repertoires in COVID-19. Study overall: From the United States, Italy and Spain came samples of acute and convalescent COVID-19. Sample material is recorded as cDNA or gDNA derived from T cells, B-cell-depleted T cells, or PBMCs.

The count of this clone is one. The protocol was immunoSEQ multiplex PCR, while the TCRdb copy is restricted to in-frame clones and leaves out a portion. This table has 50,000 to 75,000 clones, over 60% appearing once. What was sequenced was peripheral blood. The clonotype was recovered from a human donor in a cohort sampled during active COVID-19.

In DNA, the CDR3 is TGTGCCAGCAGCCTAGGACAGGCCTATCAGCCCCAGCATTTT. Amino acid sequence: CASSLGQAYQPQHF. The V call is TRBV6-5, the J call TRBJ1-5; 7 nucleotides agree with TRBD1. The CDR3 spans 14 residues. In germline, CDR1 is MNHEY, CDR2 SVGAGI. V lost 6 bases, J lost 5 bases, and 7 bases stayed unmatched.